The entry below gives a single TCR beta chain sequence along with its context. The antigen is undetermined. The data were obtained in a study of cytomegalovirus exposure and HLA in healthy donors. General study findings and limits: Under in vitro conditions, three CMV-associated chains were confirmed as specific for CMV antigens. Listed as cytomegalovirus-associated were 150 to 200 TCR beta chains.

The protocol was immunoSEQ multiplex PCR, while the TCRdb copy is restricted to in-frame clones and leaves out a portion. The sample has about 160,000 clones, about 86% seen once; the top ten hold 4.5% to 7%. This clonotype was obtained from a woman in her twenties or thirties in good health and CMV-seronegative. The sequencing input was PBMCs.

The CDR3, as DNA: TGTGCCAGGACCCGGGACAGACAAGAGACCCAGTACTTC. Translation gives CARTRDRQETQYF. The V call is TRBV9, the J call TRBJ2-5; 7 nucleotides align to TRBD1. With V trimmed by 8 bases and J by 2 bases, 6 bases remained unmatched. The V gene's germline CDR1 is SGDLS and CDR2 YYNGEE. CDR3 length: 13 residues.